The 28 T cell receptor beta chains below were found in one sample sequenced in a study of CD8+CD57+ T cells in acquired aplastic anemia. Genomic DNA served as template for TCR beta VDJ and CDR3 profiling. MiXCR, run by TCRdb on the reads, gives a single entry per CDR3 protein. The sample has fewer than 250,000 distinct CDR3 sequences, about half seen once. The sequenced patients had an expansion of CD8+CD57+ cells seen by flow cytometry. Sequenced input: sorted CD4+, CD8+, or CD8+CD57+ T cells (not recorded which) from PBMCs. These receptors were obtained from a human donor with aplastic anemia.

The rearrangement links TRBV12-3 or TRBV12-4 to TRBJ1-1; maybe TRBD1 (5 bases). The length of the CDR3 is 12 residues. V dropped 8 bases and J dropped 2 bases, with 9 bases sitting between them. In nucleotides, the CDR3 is TGTGCCAGCGGGGGGGGTAACACTGAAGCTTTCTTT. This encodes CASGGGNTEAFF.

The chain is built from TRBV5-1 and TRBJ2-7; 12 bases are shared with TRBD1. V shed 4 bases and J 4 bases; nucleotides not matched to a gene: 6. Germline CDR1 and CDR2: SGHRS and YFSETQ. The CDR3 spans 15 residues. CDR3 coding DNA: TGCGCCAGCAGCCTAGGGACAGGGGGCATATACGAGCAGTACTTC. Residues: CASSLGTGGIYEQYF.

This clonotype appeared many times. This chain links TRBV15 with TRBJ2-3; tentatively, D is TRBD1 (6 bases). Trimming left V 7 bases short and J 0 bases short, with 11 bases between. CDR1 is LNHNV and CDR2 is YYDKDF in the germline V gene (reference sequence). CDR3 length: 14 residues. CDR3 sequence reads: CATTADSSTDTQYF. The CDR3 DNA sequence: TGTGCCACCACCGCGGACAGTAGCACAGATACGCAGTATTTT.

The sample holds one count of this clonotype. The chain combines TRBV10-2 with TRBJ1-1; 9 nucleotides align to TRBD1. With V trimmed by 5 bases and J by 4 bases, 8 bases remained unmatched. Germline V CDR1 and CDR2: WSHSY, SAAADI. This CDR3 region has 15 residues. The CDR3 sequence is CASSFGTGTGTEAFF. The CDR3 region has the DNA TGCGCCAGCAGTTTCGGGACAGGGACCGGCACTGAAGCTTTCTTT.

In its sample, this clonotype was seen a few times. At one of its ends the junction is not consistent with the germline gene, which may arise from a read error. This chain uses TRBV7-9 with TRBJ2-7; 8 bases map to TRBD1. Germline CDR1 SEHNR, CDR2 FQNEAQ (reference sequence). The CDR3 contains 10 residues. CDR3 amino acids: CASSLGTGKF. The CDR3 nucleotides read TGTGCCAGCAGCTTGGGGACAGGTAAATTC. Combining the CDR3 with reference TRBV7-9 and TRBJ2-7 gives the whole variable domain DTGVSQNPRHKITKRGQNVTFRCDPISEHNRLYWYRQTLGQGPEFLTYFQNEAQLEKSRLLSDRFSAERPKGSFSTLEIQRTEQGDSAMYLCASSLGTGKFGPGTRLTVT.

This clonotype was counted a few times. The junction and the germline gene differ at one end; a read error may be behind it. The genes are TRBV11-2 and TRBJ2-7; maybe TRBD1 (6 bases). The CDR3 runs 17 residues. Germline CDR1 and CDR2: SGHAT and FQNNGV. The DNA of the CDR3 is TGTGCCAGCACCACCGCCCCATCAAGGGGGAGCTCCTACGAGCGGTACTTC. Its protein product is CASTTAPSRGSSYERYF.

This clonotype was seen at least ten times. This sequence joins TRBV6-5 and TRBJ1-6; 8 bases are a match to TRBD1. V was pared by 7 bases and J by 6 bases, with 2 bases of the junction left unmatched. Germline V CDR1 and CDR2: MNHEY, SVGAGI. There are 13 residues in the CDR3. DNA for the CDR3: TGTGCCAGCATCGACAGGGGTAATTCACCCCTCCACTTT. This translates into CASIDRGNSPLHF.

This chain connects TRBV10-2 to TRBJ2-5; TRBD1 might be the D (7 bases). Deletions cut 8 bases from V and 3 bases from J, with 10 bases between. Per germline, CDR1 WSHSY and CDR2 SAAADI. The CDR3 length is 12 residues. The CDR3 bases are TGCGCCAGCGGAGGGACAGAAGAGACCCAGTACTTC. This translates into CASGGTEETQYF.

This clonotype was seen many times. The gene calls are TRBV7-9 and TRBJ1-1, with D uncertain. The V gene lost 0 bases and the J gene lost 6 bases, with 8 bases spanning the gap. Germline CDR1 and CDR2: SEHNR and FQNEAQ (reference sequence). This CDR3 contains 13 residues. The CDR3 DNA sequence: TGTGCCAGCAGCTTAGCAGGAAGCGCTGAAGCTTTCTTT. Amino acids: CASSLAGSAEAFF.

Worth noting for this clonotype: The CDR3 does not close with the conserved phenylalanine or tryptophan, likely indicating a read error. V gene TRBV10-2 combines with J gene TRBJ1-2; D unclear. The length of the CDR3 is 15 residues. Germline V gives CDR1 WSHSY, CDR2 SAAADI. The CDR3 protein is CASGEPSTAGFGYTS. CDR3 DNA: TGCGCCAGCGGTGAGCCTTCAACGGCGGGGTTTGGCTACACCTCC.

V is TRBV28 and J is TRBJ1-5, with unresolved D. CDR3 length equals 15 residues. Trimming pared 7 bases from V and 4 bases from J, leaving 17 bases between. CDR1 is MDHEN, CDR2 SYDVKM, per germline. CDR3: CASIDTASYNQPQHF. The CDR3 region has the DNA TGTGCCAGCATAGATACAGCTTCTTATAATCAGCCCCAGCATTTT.

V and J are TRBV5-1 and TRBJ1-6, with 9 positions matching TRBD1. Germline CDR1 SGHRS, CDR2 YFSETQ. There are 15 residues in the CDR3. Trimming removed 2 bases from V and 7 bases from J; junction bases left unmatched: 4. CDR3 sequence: CASSFFGQGNSPLHF. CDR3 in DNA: TGCGCCAGCAGCTTTTTCGGACAGGGGAATTCACCCCTCCACTTT.

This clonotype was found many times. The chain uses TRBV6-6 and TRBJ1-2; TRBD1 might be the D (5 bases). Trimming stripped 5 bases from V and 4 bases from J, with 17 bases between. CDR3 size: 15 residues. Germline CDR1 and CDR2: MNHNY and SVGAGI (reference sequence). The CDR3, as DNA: TGTGCCAGCAGTGTTAATTTAGGGGCCTCCTATGGCTACACCTTC. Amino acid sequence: CASSVNLGASYGYTF.

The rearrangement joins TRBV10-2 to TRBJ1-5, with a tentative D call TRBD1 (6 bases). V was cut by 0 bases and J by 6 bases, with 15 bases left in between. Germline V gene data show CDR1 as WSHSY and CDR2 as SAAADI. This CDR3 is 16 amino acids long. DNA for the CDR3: TGCGCCAGCAGTGAGTCGAGGGGGGCGCGGGGTCAGCCCCAGCATTTT. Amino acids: CASSESRGARGQPQHF.

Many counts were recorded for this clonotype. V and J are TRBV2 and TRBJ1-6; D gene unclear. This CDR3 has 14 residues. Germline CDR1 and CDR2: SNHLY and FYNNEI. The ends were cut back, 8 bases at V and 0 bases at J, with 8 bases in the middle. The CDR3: CASDRSSYNSPLHF. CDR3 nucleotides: TGTGCCAGCGATCGCAGCTCCTATAATTCACCCCTCCACTTT. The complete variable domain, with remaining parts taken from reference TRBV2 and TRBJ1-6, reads EPEVTQTPSHQVTQMGQEVILRCVPISNHLYFYWYRQILGQKVEFLVSFYNNEISEKSEIFDDQFSVERPDGSNFTLKIRSTKLEDSAMYFCASDRSSYNSPLHFGNGTRLTVT.

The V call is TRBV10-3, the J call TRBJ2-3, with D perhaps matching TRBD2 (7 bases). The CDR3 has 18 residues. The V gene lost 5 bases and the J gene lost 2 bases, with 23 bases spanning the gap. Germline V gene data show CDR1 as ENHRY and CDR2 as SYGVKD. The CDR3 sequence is CAISRGGELGANTDTQYF. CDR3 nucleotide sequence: TGTGCCATCAGTCGAGGGGGGGAGTTGGGGGCCAACACAGATACGCAGTATTTT.

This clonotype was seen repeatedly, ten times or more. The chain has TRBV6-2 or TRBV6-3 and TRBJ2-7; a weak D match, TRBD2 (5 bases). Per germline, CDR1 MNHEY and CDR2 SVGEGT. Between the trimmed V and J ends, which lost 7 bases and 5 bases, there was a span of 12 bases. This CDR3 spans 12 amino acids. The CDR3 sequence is CASTPEGHEQYF. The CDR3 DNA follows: TGTGCCAGCACTCCAGAGGGCCACGAGCAGTACTTC.

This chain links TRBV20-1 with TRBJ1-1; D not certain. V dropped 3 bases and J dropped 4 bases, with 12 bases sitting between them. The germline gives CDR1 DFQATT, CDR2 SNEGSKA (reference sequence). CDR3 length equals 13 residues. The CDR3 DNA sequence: TGCAGTGCTAGTCACGGGGTAGGCACTGAAGCTTTCTTT. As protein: CSASHGVGTEAFF.

CDR3 region: CASWKEIGNTIYF. The CDR3 DNA sequence: TGTGCCAGCTGGAAGGAGATTGGAAACACCATATATTTT. This chain joins TRBV2 and TRBJ1-3; D remains ambiguous. Trimming removed 8 bases at V and 3 bases at J, with 11 bases between. The CDR3 is made up of 13 amino acids. Per germline, CDR1 SNHLY and CDR2 FYNNEI. The full variable domain, completed using reference TRBV2 and TRBJ1-3, is EPEVTQTPSHQVTQMGQEVILRCVPISNHLYFYWYRQILGQKVEFLVSFYNNEISEKSEIFDDQFSVERPDGSNFTLKIRSTKLEDSAMYFCASWKEIGNTIYFGEGSWLTVV.

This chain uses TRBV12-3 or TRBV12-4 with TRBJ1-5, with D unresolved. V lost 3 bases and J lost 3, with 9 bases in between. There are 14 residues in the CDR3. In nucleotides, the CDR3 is TGTGCCAGCAGTTTGCGGTGGGTCAATCAGCCCCAGCATTTT. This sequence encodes CASSLRWVNQPQHF.

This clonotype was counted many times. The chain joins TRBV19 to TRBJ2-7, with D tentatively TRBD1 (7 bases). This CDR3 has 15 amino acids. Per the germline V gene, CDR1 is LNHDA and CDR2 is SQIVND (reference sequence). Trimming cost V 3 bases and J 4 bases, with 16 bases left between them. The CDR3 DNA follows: TGTGCCAGTAGTATTCAAGGGGGCGCGGGATACGAGCAGTACTTC. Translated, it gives CASSIQGGAGYEQYF.

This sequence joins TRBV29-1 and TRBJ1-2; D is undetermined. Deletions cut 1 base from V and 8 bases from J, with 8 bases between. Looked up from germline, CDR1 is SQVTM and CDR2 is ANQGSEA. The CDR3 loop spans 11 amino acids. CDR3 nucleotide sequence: TGCAGCGTTGAAGGTGGGAGAGGCTACACCTTC. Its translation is CSVEGGRGYTF.

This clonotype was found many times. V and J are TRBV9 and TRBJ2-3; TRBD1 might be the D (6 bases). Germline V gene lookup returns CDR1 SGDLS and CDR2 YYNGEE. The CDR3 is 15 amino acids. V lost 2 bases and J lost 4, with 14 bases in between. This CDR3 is CASSVGQGMSDTQYF. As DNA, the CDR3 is TGTGCCAGCAGCGTGGGTCAGGGGATGTCAGATACGCAGTATTTT.

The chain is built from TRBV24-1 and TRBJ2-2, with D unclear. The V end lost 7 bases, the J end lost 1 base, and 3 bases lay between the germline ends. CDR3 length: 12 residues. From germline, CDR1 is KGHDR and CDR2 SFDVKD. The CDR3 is CATSWNTGELFF. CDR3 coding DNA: TGTGCCACCAGCTGGAACACCGGGGAGCTGTTTTTT.

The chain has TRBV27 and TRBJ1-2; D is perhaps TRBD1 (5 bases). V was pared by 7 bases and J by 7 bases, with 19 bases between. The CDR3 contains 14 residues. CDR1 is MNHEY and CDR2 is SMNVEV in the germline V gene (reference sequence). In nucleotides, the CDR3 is TGTGCCAGCAATCCCGCAGGGAGAACGGTTGGCTACACCTTC. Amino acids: CASNPAGRTVGYTF.

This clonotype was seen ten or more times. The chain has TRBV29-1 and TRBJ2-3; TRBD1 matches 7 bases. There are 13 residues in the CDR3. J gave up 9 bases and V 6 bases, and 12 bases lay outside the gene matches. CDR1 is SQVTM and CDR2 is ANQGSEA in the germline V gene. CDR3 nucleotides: TGCAGCGTGGGGATGGGATCGGGACAGACGCAGTATTTT. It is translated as CSVGMGSGQTQYF.

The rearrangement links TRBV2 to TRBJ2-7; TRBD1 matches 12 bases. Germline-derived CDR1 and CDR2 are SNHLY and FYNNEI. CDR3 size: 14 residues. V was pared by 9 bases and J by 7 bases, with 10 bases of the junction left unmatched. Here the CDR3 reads CASTGQGAPGEQYF. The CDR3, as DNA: TGTGCCAGTACGGGACAGGGGGCGCCGGGAGAGCAGTACTTC. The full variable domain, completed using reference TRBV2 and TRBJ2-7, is EPEVTQTPSHQVTQMGQEVILRCVPISNHLYFYWYRQILGQKVEFLVSFYNNEISEKSEIFDDQFSVERPDGSNFTLKIRSTKLEDSAMYFCASTGQGAPGEQYFGPGTRLTVT.

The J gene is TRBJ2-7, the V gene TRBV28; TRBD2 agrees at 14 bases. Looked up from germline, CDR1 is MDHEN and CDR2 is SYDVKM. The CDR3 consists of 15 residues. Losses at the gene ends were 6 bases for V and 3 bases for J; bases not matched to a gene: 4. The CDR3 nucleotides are TGTGCCAGCAGGGGACTAGCGGGGGCCAGCTACGAGCAGTACTTC. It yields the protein CASRGLAGASYEQYF.